These 16 T cell receptor beta chains share one sample of origin, sequenced in a study of blood T cell repertoires in COVID-19. Profiling relied on immunoSEQ multiplex PCR, and the TCRdb table lists in-frame clones only, not all of them. The sample contains roughly 220,000 clones, about 81% of which appear only once. The sample taken for sequencing was peripheral blood. These receptor sequences come from a woman of 80 years or more with COVID-19, enrolled during active disease.

This clone was recorded only once. The gene calls are TRBV19 and TRBJ1-1, with 9 bases that match TRBD1. The CDR3 spans 14 residues. Per the germline V gene, CDR1 is LNHDA and CDR2 is SQIVND (reference sequence). V shed 3 bases, J shed 7 bases, and the junction held 6 bases outside the gene matches. The CDR3 DNA is TGTGCCAGTAGTATTAGGACAGGGGATGTTGAAGCTTTCTTT. Encoded protein: CASSIRTGDVEAFF.

The chain uses TRBV28 and TRBJ2-2; 12 positions match TRBD2. Trimming removed 5 bases from V and 4 bases from J; junction bases left unmatched: 8. The CDR3 sequence is 17 residues long. Germline V gene data show CDR1 as MDHEN and CDR2 as SYDVKM. The CDR3 bases are TGTGCCAGCAGTCCACGGACTAGCGGGGTCCGCACCGGGGAGCTGTTTTTT. Protein product: CASSPRTSGVRTGELFF.

The gene calls are TRBV4-3 and TRBJ2-2, with 12 nucleotides matching TRBD1. CDR3 size: 16 residues. The germline CDR1 and CDR2 sequences are LGHNA and YSLEER. The J segment lost 8 bases and the V segment lost 5 bases, leaving 9 bases of the junction unmatched. CDR3 sequence reads: CASSYGTGGAMGELFF. CDR3 in DNA: TGCGCCAGCAGCTATGGGACAGGGGGCGCAATGGGGGAGCTGTTTTTT.

The CDR3 loop reads CASSRTGGGGDTQYF. In nucleotides, the CDR3 is TGTGCCAGCAGCCGGACAGGGGGCGGAGGAGATACGCAGTATTTT. This chain joins TRBV3-1 (or the pseudogene TRBV3-2) and TRBJ2-3; 11 nucleotides line up with TRBD1. Germline loops: CDR1 LGHDT, CDR2 YNNKEL (reference sequence). The J segment lost 5 bases and the V segment lost 4 bases, leaving 5 bases of the junction unmatched. The CDR3 consists of 15 residues.

This chain connects TRBV6-5 to TRBJ2-1, with a possible D match to TRBD1 (5 bases). The CDR3 contains 16 residues. Germline V gene sequence: CDR1 MNHEY, CDR2 SVGAGI. V gave up 0 bases and J gave up 6 bases, with 15 bases separating them. The CDR3 DNA follows: TGTGCCAGCAGTTACTCAGGGGTGTACGGTGCCAATGAGCAGTTCTTC. This codes for CASSYSGVYGANEQFF.

The rearrangement joins TRBV3-1 (or the pseudogene TRBV3-2) to TRBJ1-2; 9 nucleotides align to TRBD1. The germline V gene has CDR1 LGHDT and CDR2 YNNKEL (reference sequence). The trim removed 4 bases at V and 7 bases at J, leaving 4 bases unmatched. This CDR3 has 13 residues. The CDR3 region has the DNA TGTGCCAGCAGCCTTGGGGACAGGGCTGGCTACACCTTC. This gives the protein CASSLGDRAGYTF.

The rearrangement uses TRBV5-1 and TRBJ2-1; no clear D gene. Germline values: CDR1 SGHRS, CDR2 YFSETQ. This CDR3 is built from 15 residues. V lost 0 bases to trimming and J lost 6 bases, with 13 bases between them. The CDR3 is CASSLAGLNSNEQFF. The CDR3 region has the DNA TGCGCCAGCAGCTTGGCGGGTCTGAACTCCAATGAGCAGTTCTTC.

This clone was observed a few times. In nucleotides, the CDR3 is TGTGCCAGCAGTTCCACACAGGGGGCGCTTGGCTACACCTTC. It translates to CASSSTQGALGYTF. The chain links TRBV28 to TRBJ1-2; 9 bases agree with TRBD1. Per germline, CDR1 MDHEN and CDR2 SYDVKM. V trimming: 4 bases; J trimming: 7 bases; junction bases outside the gene matches: 7. CDR3 size: 14 residues.

CDR3 DNA: TGTGCCAGCAGTCACCTGGACGGAGGTCAGCCCCAGCATTTT. It encodes CASSHLDGGQPQHF. This sequence joins TRBV2 and TRBJ1-5; no firm D call. Germline loops: CDR1 SNHLY, CDR2 FYNNEI. This CDR3 spans 14 amino acids. Trimming stripped 5 bases from V and 6 bases from J, with 14 bases between.

The chain uses TRBV5-1 and TRBJ2-5; 7 bases agree with TRBD1. Germline V CDR1 and CDR2: SGHRS, YFSETQ. Trimming at V came to 1 base and at J to 4 bases, leaving 10 bases not matched to a gene. This CDR3 contains 16 residues. The DNA of the CDR3 is TGCGCCAGCAGCTTGAGTCGGCAGGGGGTAGGAGAGACCCAGTACTTC. It codes for CASSLSRQGVGETQYF. Filled out from reference TRBV5-1 and TRBJ2-5, the complete variable domain reads KAGVTQTPRYLIKTRGQQVTLSCSPISGHRSVSWYQQTPGQGLQFLFEYFSETQRNKGNFPGRFSGRQFSNSRSEMNVSTLELGDSALYLCASSLSRQGVGETQYFGPGTRLLVL.

The rearrangement uses TRBV7-2 and TRBJ1-6; no firm D call. CDR3 length: 12 amino acids. V was pared by 4 bases and J by 10 bases, with 8 bases between. From germline, CDR1 is SGHTA and CDR2 FQGNSA. CDR3 protein: CASSSDSSPLHF. DNA for the CDR3: TGTGCCAGCAGCTCCGACTCCTCACCCCTCCACTTT.

This clone occurred a few times. J is TRBJ2-5 and V is TRBV5-6; a weak D match, TRBD2 (5 bases). Germline values: CDR1 SGHDT, CDR2 YYEEEE. The CDR3 is made up of 13 amino acids. V lost 3 bases, J lost 5 bases, and 11 bases lay in between. CDR3 in DNA: TGTGCCAGCAGCTCGAGGTGGGAGGAGACCCAGTACTTC. Protein: CASSSRWEETQYF.

This clone was counted once. Germline and junction disagree at one end, which may indicate a read error. The gene calls are TRBV28 and TRBJ2-1; 8 bases match TRBD2. CDR1 is MDHEN and CDR2 is SYDVKM in the germline V gene. The CDR3 is 14 residues long. This CDR3 reads CVSLSLRGGNEQFF. For the CDR3, the DNA is TGTGTCAGCCTGTCATTACGGGGGGGCAATGAGCAGTTCTTC.

Concerning this clone itself: The identical CDR3 is also encoded by other nucleotide sequences in the sample. CDR3 residues: CASSPDRGDGYTF. DNA of the CDR3: TGTGCCAGCAGCCCGGACCGCGGGGATGGCTACACCTTC. The genes are TRBV27 and TRBJ1-2, with D unresolved. V was cut by 6 bases and J by 6 bases, with 14 bases left in between. Looked up from germline, CDR1 is MNHEY and CDR2 is SMNVEV (reference sequence). The CDR3 has 13 residues.

This sequence joins TRBV7-2 and TRBJ2-4; 8 positions agree with TRBD1. Looked up from germline, CDR1 is SGHTA and CDR2 is FQGNSA. The J segment lost 6 bases and the V segment lost 5 bases, leaving 6 bases of the junction unmatched. The CDR3 runs to 14 residues. CDR3 coding DNA: TGTGCCAGCAGCCCTAGGACAGGGTCAAACATTCAGTACTTC. This translates into CASSPRTGSNIQYF.

The J gene is TRBJ1-3, the V gene TRBV13, with a weak D call TRBD1 (6 bases). The CDR3 is made up of 16 amino acids. From germline, CDR1 is PRHDT and CDR2 FYEKMQ (reference sequence). V shed 4 bases and J shed 8 bases, with 21 bases lying between them. CDR3 sequence: CASSSINYRARDTIYF. DNA for the CDR3: TGTGCCAGCAGCTCAATAAACTACAGGGCGAGGGACACCATATATTTT.